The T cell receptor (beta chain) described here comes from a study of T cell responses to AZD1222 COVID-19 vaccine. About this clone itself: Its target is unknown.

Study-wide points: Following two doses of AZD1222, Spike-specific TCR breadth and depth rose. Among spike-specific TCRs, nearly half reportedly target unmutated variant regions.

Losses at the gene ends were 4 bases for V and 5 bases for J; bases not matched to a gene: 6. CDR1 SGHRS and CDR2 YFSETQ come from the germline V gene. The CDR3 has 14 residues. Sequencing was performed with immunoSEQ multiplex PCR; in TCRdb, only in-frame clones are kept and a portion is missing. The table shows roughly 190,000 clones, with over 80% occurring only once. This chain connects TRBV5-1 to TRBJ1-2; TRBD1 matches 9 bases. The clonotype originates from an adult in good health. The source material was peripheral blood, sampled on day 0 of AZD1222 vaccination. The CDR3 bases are TGCGCCAGCAGCCAGGGACAGGGATATTATGGCTACACCTTC. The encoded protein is CASSQGQGYYGYTF.